The rows below give T cell receptor beta chains drawn from one sample of a study of T cell responses to AZD1222 COVID-19 vaccine. The data were produced by immunoSEQ multiplex PCR, yet TCRdb's version contains in-frame clones alone and is incomplete. The sample contains over 70,000 clones, almost 90% of which appear only once. The sequences come from peripheral blood, collected on day 0 of MenACWY control vaccination. The source of these receptors is an adult in good health. Each CDR3 is given with its conserved first and last residue.

V: TRBV5-1; CDR3: CASSPTRTDHYGYTF
V: TRBV5-4; CDR3: CASSFDSNNEKLFF
V: TRBV5-1; CDR3: CASSPGGPKETQYF
V: TRBV5-1; CDR3: CASSLSGVSTDTQYF
V: TRBV5-5; CDR3: CASSLYTGLETQYF
V: TRBV6-5; CDR3: CASSSPGLLYGYTF
V: TRBV19; CDR3: CASSTGLYTEAFF
V: TRBV19; CDR3: CASKSLTGSYEQYF
V: TRBV28; CDR3: CASTEGGYGYTF
V: TRBV19; CDR3: CASRLTWDRDDTEAFF
V: TRBV6-5; CDR3: CASSRTAGNTIYF
V: TRBV19; CDR3: CASSIGGASTEAFF
V: TRBV9; CDR3: CASSVQNEQFF
V: TRBV15; CDR3: CATSKINTEAFF
V: TRBV14; CDR3: CASSLVLFREQFF
V: TRBV11-3; CDR3: CASSQTGANTGELFF
V: TRBV6-2/TRBV6-3; CDR3: CASSVPAAGGYEQYF
V: TRBV2; CDR3: CASSGTGGSPLHF
V: TRBV2; CDR3: CAGAWTSFNEQFF
V: TRBV3-1/TRBV3-2; CDR3: CASSQGGPYGYTF
V: TRBV11-1; CDR3: CASSRSSLNYGYTF
V: TRBV7-9; CDR3: CASSSDSLNTEAFF
V: TRBV30; CDR3: CAWSVKGAGGNQPQHF
V: TRBV7-9; CDR3: CASSFMVTGGNEQYF
V: TRBV6-5; CDR3: CASRGDVRGEQYF
V: TRBV6-5; CDR3: CASSWNTEAFF
V: TRBV11-2; CDR3: CASSLSQGEQYF